Listed below are T cell receptor beta chains from one sample, sequenced in a study of shared clonotypes between healthy human individuals. This table comes from immunoSEQ multiplex PCR, and its TCRdb copy is limited to in-frame clones, with some not included. The sample consists of over 2 million clones, 85% to 95% of them appearing once. The specimen was naive CD4+ T cells sorted from blood. The source is a man between 18 and 35 years old in good health. Each CDR3 is given with its conserved first and last residue. The D gene is left open where the match is weak. For some rows the clone size is stated as once, few or many, or as a class when expanded; others skip it.

cdr3_length j_call clone_size v_call d_call cdr3_nt cdr3_aa
12 TRBJ1-1 - TRBV6-6 - TGTGCCAGCACCCCAGAGCGGGTAGGAGCTTTCTTT CASTPERVGAFF
13 TRBJ2-3 - TRBV5-1 - TGCGCCAGCAGTCTACAGGACACAGATACGCAGTATTTT CASSLQDTDTQYF
15 TRBJ1-5 - TRBV25-1 - TGTGCCAGCAGTGGATCGACAGGTAGCCATCAGCCCCAGCATTTT CASSGSTGSHQPQHF
19 TRBJ2-7 - TRBV11-2 - TGTGCCAGCAGCTTAGGGGGGGGCTACTCGCCCCCCGTGACATACGAGCAGTACTTC CASSLGGGYSPPVTYEQYF
17 TRBJ2-7 - TRBV12-5 TRBD2 TGTGCTAGTGCCCTTTCCCCACTAGCGGGAGTTCGCTACGAGCAGTACTTC CASALSPLAGVRYEQYF
16 TRBJ1-2 - TRBV15 TRBD1 TGTGCCACCAGCAGAGACAAGGGACAGGGAGGCTATGGCTACACCTTC CATSRDKGQGGYGYTF
13 TRBJ1-6 few TRBV27 TRBD1 TGTGCCAGCAGGACAACAGGGGCGGCACCCCTCCACTTT CASRTTGAAPLHF
13 TRBJ1-2 once TRBV6-6 - TGTGCCAGCGGGCAGGTAACCTTCTATGGCTACACCTTC CASGQVTFYGYTF
12 TRBJ2-5 - TRBV9 - TGTGCCAGCAGCAACCGCGGAGAGACCCAGTACTTC CASSNRGETQYF
13 TRBJ1-4 - TRBV18 - TGTGCCAGCTCACCAGGGATTAATGAAAAACTGTTTTTT CASSPGINEKLFF
15 TRBJ2-3 - TRBV19 TRBD2 TGTGCCAGTAGTATGGGACTAGCGGGAGCAGATACGCAGTATTTT CASSMGLAGADTQYF
11 TRBJ2-3 - TRBV25-1 - TGTGCCAGCGCTTCCACAGATACGCAGTATTTT CASASTDTQYF
14 TRBJ2-5 - TRBV28 TRBD2 TGTGCCAGCAGTTTCCTAGCGGGACAGGAGACCCAGTACTTC CASSFLAGQETQYF
13 TRBJ2-7 - TRBV9 - TGTGCCAGCAGCGTCGAGGAGGGGGCAAAGCAGTACTTC CASSVEEGAKQYF
15 TRBJ1-5 - TRBV18 - TGTGCCAGCTCACCAACGGTTTCAAAGGAACAGCCCCAGCATTTT CASSPTVSKEQPQHF
16 TRBJ2-7 - TRBV6-5 TRBD2 TGTGCCAGCAGTTACGGTGCTAGCGGGAGATACTACGAGCAGTACTTC CASSYGASGRYYEQYF
17 TRBJ1-2 - TRBV5-4 - TGTGCCAGCAGCGGGCCTACAGCAAGCAGAAAGACCTATGGCTACACCTTC CASSGPTASRKTYGYTF
13 TRBJ2-7 - TRBV10-3 TRBD1 TGTGCCATCAGTGAAGGGGGCCCCTACGAGCAGTACTTC CAISEGGPYEQYF
13 TRBJ2-1 - TRBV11-3 - TGTGCCAGCAGCTTAGGTTTGACCAGTGAGCAGTTCTTC CASSLGLTSEQFF
15 TRBJ2-1 - TRBV9 - TGTGCCAGCAGCGTAGGAGCGGGCTCCTACAATGAGCAGTTCTTC CASSVGAGSYNEQFF
13 TRBJ2-4 - TRBV6-1 TRBD1 TGTGCCAGCAGCGCCGACAGGGCGGGCATTCAGTACTTC CASSADRAGIQYF
16 TRBJ2-7 - TRBV4-2 TRBD2 TGTGCCAGCAGCCAAGGATTCGGGGGGGCCGTCTACGAGCAGTACTTC CASSQGFGGAVYEQYF
15 TRBJ1-2 - TRBV18 TRBD1 TGTGCCAGCTCACCACCGTCTAACAGGGGCTATGGCTACACCTTC CASSPPSNRGYGYTF
15 TRBJ1-6 - TRBV10-3 - TGTGCCATCAGTGGCACCGGGACGGAGAATTCACCCCTCCACTTT CAISGTGTENSPLHF
15 TRBJ2-2 - TRBV6-6 TRBD2 TGTGCCAGCAGCTACCGCCGGGGGGAGGCCGGGGAGCTGTTTTTT CASSYRRGEAGELFF
15 TRBJ2-5 - TRBV28 - TGTGCCAGCAGTTCGACCTCCCCACCCGGCGTGACCCAGTACTTC CASSSTSPPGVTQYF
14 TRBJ1-2 - TRBV6-5 TRBD1 TGTGCCAGCAGTTACAGGGACAGGGGGTATGGCTACACCTTC CASSYRDRGYGYTF
13 TRBJ1-5 - TRBV30 - TGTGCCTGGACCTCCGGTGGCAATCAGCCCCAGCATTTT CAWTSGGNQPQHF
15 TRBJ1-4 - TRBV2 - TGTGCCAGCAGTGAGACCGGGATCACAAGTGAAAAACTGTTTTTT CASSETGITSEKLFF
14 TRBJ2-3 - TRBV30 TRBD2 TGTGCCTGGAGTCCCGGGACTAGCGCAGATACGCAGTATTTT CAWSPGTSADTQYF
11 TRBJ2-2 - TRBV19 - TGTGCCGTCGGCGGGGTCGGGGAGCTGTTTTTT CAVGGVGELFF
14 TRBJ2-1 - TRBV5-4 TRBD1 TGTGCCAGCAGCTTGGGACAGGGATTCAATGAGCAGTTCTTC CASSLGQGFNEQFF
15 TRBJ1-1 - TRBV7-9 - TGTGCCAGCAGCCTCCCGGGTACAGGACGCCCTGAAGCTTTCTTT CASSLPGTGRPEAFF
17 TRBJ2-7 - TRBV19 TRBD2 TGTGCCAGTAGTACCGGACTAGCGGGAGGACCTCCCTACGAGCAGTACTTC CASSTGLAGGPPYEQYF
12 TRBJ2-5 - TRBV12-5 - TGTGCTAGTGCCCCGGCGTCGGAGACCCAGTACTTC CASAPASETQYF
14 TRBJ1-5 - TRBV7-2 - TGTGCCAGCAGCTTAGAACAGGGAGGTCAGCCCCAGCATTTT CASSLEQGGQPQHF
16 TRBJ2-5 - TRBV9 - TGTGCCAGCAGCGTAGGATCCGGAGCGAATAAAGAGACCCAGTACTTC CASSVGSGANKETQYF
15 TRBJ1-2 - TRBV4-1 TRBD1 TGCGCCAGCAGCCAAGAAGAGACAGGGGTGCGCGGCTACACCTTC CASSQEETGVRGYTF
13 TRBJ1-3 - TRBV30 - TGTGCCTGGAGTGTTTCCAGGATCAACACCATATATTTT CAWSVSRINTIYF
14 TRBJ1-4 - TRBV10-3 - TGTGCCATCAGTGCCGTCCCAGTAAATGAAAAACTGTTTTTT CAISAVPVNEKLFF
13 TRBJ2-5 - TRBV10-1 - TGCGCCAGCAGTGGAGGAAGCCAGGAGACCCAGTACTTC CASSGGSQETQYF
15 TRBJ2-5 - TRBV7-6 - TGTGCCAGCAGCAATATATTCCACGTTAAAGAGACCCAGTACTTC CASSNIFHVKETQYF
17 TRBJ2-5 - TRBV11-2 - TGTGCCAGCAGCTTAGATGGGCCTAGCGCAGCACAAGAGACCCAGTACTTC CASSLDGPSAAQETQYF
15 TRBJ2-1 - TRBV5-1 - TGCGCCAGCAGTCAACTAGCTTCCTCCTACAATGAGCAGTTCTTC CASSQLASSYNEQFF
11 TRBJ2-7 - TRBV20-1 - TGCAGTGCTCTTATAACCTACGAGCAGTACTTC CSALITYEQYF
12 TRBJ1-2 once TRBV12-5 - TGTGCTAGTGCCCTGAATAACTATGGCTACACCTTC CASALNNYGYTF
15 TRBJ2-3 - TRBV9 - TGTGCCAGCAGCGTAGTGGAGGGGGCCACAGATACGCAGTATTTT CASSVVEGATDTQYF
14 TRBJ2-3 - TRBV11-2 - TGTGCCAGCAGCTTACGACAGGCCACAGATACGCAGTATTTT CASSLRQATDTQYF
12 TRBJ2-7 - TRBV18 - TGTGCCAGCTCACAGACTCCTCCAGAGCAGTACTTC CASSQTPPEQYF
16 TRBJ2-1 - TRBV10-3 TRBD2 TGTGCCATCAGTGAGCCTAGCGGGACCTCTCTCAATGAGCAGTTCTTC CAISEPSGTSLNEQFF
14 TRBJ1-2 - TRBV15 - TGTGCCACCAGCAGGGACAGTTCTAACTATGGCTACACCTTC CATSRDSSNYGYTF
15 TRBJ1-5 - TRBV6-5 TRBD1 TGTGCCAGCAGTTGGGGACAGGGGGCGATTCAGCCCCAGCATTTT CASSWGQGAIQPQHF
13 TRBJ1-2 - TRBV5-1 - TGCGCCAGCAGCTCAACAGGAATCTATGGCTACACCTTC CASSSTGIYGYTF
13 TRBJ1-5 - TRBV7-9 TRBD1 TGTGCCAGCAGCGCGGACAGGGGGCAGCCCCAGCATTTT CASSADRGQPQHF